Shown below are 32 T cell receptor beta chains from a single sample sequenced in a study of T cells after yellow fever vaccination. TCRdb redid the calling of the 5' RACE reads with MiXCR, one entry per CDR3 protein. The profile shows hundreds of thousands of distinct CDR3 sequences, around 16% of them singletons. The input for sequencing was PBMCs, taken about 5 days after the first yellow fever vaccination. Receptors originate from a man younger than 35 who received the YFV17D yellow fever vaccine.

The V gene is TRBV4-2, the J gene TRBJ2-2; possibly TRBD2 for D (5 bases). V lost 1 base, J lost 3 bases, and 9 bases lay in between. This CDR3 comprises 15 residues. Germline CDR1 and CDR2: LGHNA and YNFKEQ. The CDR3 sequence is CASSQAAGDTGELFF. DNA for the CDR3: TGTGCCAGCAGCCAAGCTGCGGGCGACACCGGGGAGCTGTTTTTT.

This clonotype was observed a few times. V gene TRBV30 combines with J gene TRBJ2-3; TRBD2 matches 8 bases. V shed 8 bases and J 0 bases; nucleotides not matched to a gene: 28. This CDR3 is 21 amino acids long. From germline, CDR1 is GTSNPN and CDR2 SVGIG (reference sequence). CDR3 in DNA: TGTGCCGGGAAAAAAGGCGATAGGGGAGCGGGGGCGACAACTAGCACAGATACGCAGTATTTT. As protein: CAGKKGDRGAGATTSTDTQYF.

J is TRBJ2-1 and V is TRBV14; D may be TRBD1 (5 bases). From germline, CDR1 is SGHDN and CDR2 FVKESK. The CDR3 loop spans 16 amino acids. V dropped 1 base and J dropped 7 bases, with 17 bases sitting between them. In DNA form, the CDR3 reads TGTGCCAGCAGCCAAGGGGCAGGGCGGCAGGGAAATGAGCAGTTCTTC. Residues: CASSQGAGRQGNEQFF.

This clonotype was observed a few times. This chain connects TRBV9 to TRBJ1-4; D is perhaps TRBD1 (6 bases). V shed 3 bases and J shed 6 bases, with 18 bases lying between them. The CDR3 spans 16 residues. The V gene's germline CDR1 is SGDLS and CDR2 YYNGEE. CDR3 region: CASSADAGGGYEKLFF. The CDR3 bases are TGTGCCAGCAGCGCGGACGCTGGAGGGGGGTATGAAAAACTGTTTTTT.

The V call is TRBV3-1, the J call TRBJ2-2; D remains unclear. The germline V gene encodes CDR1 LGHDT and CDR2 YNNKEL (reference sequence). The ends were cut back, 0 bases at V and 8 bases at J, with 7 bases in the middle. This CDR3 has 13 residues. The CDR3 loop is CASSQDRRGELFF. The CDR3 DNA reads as TGTGCCAGCAGCCAAGACAGGAGAGGGGAGCTGTTTTTT.

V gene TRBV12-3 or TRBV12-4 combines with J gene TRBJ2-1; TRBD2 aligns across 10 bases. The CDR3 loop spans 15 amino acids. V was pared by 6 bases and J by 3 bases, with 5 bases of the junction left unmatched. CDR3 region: CASSILAGFYNEQFF. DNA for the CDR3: TGTGCCAGCAGCATACTAGCGGGGTTCTACAATGAGCAGTTCTTC.

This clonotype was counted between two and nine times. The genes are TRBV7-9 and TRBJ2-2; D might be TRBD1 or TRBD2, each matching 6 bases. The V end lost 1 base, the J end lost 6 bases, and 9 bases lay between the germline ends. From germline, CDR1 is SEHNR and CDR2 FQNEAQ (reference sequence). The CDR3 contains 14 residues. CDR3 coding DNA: TGTGCCAGCAGCTTAGAGGAGGGGGCCGGGGAGCTGTTTTTT. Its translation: CASSLEEGAGELFF. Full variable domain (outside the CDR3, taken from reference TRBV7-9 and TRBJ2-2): DTGVSQNPRHKITKRGQNVTFRCDPISEHNRLYWYRQTLGQGPEFLTYFQNEAQLEKSRLLSDRFSAERPKGSFSTLEIQRTEQGDSAMYLCASSLEEGAGELFFGEGSRLTVL.

The CDR3 region is CASSLTAGASNTGELFF. The CDR3 coding sequence is TGTGCCAGCAGCTTAACAGCGGGGGCCTCGAACACCGGGGAGCTGTTTTTT. This chain joins TRBV7-9 and TRBJ2-2; the match to TRBD2 covers 8 bases. The CDR3 spans 17 residues. V lost 2 bases to trimming and J lost 0 bases; unmatched junction nucleotides: 5. Per germline, CDR1 SEHNR and CDR2 FQNEAQ (reference sequence).

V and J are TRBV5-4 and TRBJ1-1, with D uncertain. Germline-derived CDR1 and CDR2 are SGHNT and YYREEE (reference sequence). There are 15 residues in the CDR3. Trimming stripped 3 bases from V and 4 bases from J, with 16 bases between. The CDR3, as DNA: TGTGCCAGCAGCTGGAGGGAGGGATGGACCACTGAAGCTTTCTTT. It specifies CASSWREGWTTEAFF.

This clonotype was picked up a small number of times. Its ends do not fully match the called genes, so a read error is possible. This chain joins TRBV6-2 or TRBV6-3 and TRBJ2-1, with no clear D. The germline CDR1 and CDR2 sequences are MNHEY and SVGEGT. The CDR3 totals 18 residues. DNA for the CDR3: TGTGCCAGCAGTCTGGCGGCGGCGCAACCGGTCGCAGGTGGTGAGCAGTCCTTC. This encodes CASSLAAAQPVAGGEQSF.

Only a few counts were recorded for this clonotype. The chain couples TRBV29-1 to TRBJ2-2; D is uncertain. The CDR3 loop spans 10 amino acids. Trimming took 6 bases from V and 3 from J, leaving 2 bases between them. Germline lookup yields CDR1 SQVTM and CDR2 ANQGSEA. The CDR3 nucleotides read TGCAGCGTGCACACCGGGGAGCTGTTTTTT. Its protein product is CSVHTGELFF.

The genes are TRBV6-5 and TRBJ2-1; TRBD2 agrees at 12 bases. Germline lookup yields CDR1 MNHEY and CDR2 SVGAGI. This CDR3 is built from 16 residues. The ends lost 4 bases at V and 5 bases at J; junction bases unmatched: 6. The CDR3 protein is CASSSPTSGGHNEQFF. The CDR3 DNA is TGTGCCAGCAGTTCCCCGACTAGCGGGGGCCACAATGAGCAGTTCTTC.

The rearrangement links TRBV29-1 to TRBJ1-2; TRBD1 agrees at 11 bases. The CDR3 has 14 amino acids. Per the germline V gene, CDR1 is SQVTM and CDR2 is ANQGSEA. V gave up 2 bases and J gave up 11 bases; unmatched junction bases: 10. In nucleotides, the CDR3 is TGCAGCGTTGAAAGGACAGGGGGCGCAAGACTATACACCTTC. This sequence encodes CSVERTGGARLYTF.

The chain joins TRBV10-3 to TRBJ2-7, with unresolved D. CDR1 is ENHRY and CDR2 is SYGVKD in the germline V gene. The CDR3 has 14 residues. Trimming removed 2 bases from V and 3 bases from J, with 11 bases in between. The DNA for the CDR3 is TGTGCCATCAGTGAGACAGAACGAAACTACGAGCAGTACTTC. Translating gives CAISETERNYEQYF.

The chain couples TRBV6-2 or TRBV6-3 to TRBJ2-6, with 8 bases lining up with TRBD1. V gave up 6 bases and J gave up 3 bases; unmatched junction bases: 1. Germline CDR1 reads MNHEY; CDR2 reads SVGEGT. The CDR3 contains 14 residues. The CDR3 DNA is TGTGCCAGCAGCAGGGGGCGTGGGGCCAACGTCCTGACTTTC. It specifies CASSRGRGANVLTF.

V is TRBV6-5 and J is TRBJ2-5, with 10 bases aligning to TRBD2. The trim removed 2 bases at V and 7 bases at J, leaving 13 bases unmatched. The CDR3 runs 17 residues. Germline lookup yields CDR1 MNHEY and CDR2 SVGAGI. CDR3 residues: CASSYVLAGGPMGTQYF. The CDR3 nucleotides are TGTGCCAGCAGTTACGTCTTAGCGGGGGGCCCCATGGGGACCCAGTACTTC.

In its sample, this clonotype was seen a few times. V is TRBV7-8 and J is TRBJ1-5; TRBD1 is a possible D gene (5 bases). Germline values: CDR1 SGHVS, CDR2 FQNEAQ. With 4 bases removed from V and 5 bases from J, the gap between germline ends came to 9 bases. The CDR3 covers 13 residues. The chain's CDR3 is CASSSGLDQPQHF. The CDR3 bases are TGTGCCAGCAGCTCAGGGTTGGATCAGCCCCAGCATTTT.

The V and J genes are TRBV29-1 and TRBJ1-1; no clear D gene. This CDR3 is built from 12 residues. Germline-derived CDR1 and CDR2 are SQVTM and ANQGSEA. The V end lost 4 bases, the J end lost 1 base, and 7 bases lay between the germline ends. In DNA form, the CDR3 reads TGCAGCGTTGTTGGAGAGAACACTGAAGCTTTCTTT. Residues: CSVVGENTEAFF.

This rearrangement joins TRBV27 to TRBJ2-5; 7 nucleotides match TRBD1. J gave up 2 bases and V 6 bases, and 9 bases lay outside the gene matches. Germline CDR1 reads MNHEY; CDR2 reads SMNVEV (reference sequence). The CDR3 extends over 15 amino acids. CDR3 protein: CASRFLTGPQETQYF. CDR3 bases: TGTGCCAGCAGATTTTTGACAGGGCCACAAGAGACCCAGTACTTC.

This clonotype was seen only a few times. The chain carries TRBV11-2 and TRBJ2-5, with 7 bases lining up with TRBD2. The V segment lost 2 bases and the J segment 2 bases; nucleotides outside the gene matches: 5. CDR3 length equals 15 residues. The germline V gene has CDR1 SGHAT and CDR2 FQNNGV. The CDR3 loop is CASSLMLADQETQYF. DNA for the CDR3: TGTGCCAGCAGCTTAATGCTAGCGGATCAAGAGACCCAGTACTTC.

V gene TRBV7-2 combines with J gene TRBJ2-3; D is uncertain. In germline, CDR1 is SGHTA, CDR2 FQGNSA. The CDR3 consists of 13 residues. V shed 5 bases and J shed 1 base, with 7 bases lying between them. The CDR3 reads CASSPTRTDTQYF. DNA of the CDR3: TGTGCCAGCAGCCCGACACGCACAGATACGCAGTATTTT.

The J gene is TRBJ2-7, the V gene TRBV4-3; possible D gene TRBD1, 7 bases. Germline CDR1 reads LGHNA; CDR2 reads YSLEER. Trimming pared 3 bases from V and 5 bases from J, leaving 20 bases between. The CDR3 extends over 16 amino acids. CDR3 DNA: TGCGCCAGCAGCCAGGGCAGGAGAACAGGGGAGGACGAGCAGTACGTC. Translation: CASSQGRRTGEDEQYV.

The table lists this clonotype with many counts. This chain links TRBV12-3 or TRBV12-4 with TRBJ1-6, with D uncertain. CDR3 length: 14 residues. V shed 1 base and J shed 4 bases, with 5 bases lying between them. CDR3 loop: CASSLGGYNSPLHF. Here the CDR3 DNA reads TGTGCCAGCAGTTTAGGTGGATATAATTCACCCCTCCACTTT.

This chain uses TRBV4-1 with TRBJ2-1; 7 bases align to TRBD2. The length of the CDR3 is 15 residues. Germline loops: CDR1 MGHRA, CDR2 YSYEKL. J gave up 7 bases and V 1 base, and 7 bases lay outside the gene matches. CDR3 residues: CASSQGNREGNEQFF. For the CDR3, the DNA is TGCGCCAGCAGCCAAGGTAATAGGGAGGGGAATGAGCAGTTCTTC.

The CDR3 DNA follows: TGTGCCAGCAGTAAAAGGGGAAATCAGCCCCAGCATTTT. It encodes CASSKRGNQPQHF. The chain carries TRBV12-3 or TRBV12-4 and TRBJ1-5; a weak D match, TRBD1 (5 bases). V lost 5 bases, J lost 4 bases, and 9 bases lay in between. The CDR3 contains 13 residues.

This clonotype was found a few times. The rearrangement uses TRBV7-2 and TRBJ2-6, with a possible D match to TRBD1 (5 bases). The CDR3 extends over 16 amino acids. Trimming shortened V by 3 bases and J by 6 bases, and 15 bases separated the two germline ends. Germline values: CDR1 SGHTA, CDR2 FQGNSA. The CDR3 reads CASSFNPGYQANVLTF. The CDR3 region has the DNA TGTGCCAGCAGCTTTAACCCAGGGTATCAGGCCAACGTCCTGACTTTC.

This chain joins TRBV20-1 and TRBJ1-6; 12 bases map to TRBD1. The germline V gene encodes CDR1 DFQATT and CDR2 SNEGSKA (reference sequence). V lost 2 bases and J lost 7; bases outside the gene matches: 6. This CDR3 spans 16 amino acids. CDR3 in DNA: TGCAGTGCTAGACTTCCGGGACAGGGGGCCAATTCACCCCTCCACTTT. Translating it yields CSARLPGQGANSPLHF.

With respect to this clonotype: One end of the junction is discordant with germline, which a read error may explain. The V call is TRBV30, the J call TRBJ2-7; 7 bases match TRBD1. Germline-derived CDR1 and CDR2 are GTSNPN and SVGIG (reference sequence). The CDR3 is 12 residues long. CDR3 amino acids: CAWSVIEGARRF. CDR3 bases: TGTGCCTGGAGTGTAATTGAGGGGGCGAGGCGATTC. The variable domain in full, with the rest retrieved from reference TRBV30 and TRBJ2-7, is SQTIHQWPATLVQPVGSPLSLECTVEGTSNPNLYWYRQAAGRGLQLLFYSVGIGQISSEVPQNLSASRPQDRQFILSSKKLLLSDSGFYLCAWSVIEGARRFGPGTRLTVT.

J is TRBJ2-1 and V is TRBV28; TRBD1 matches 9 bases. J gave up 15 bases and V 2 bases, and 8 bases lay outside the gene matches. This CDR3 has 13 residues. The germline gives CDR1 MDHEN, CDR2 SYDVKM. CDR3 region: CASSLADRGEGFF. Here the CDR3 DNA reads TGTGCCAGCAGTTTAGCGGACAGGGGTGAAGGGTTCTTC.

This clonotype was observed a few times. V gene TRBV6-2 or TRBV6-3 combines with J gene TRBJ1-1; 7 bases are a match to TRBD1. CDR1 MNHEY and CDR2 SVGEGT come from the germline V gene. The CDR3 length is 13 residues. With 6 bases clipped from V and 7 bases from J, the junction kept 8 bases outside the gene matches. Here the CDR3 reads CASRPHAGGEAFF. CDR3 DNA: TGTGCCAGCAGACCCCATGCAGGGGGTGAAGCTTTCTTT.

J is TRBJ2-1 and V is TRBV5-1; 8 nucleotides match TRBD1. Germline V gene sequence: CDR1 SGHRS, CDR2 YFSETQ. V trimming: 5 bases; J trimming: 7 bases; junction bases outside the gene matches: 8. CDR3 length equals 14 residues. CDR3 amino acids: CASREGQDGNEQFF. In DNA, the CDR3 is TGCGCCAGCAGAGAGGGACAGGATGGAAATGAGCAGTTCTTC. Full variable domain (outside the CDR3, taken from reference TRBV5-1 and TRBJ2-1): KAGVTQTPRYLIKTRGQQVTLSCSPISGHRSVSWYQQTPGQGLQFLFEYFSETQRNKGNFPGRFSGRQFSNSRSEMNVSTLELGDSALYLCASREGQDGNEQFFGPGTRLTVL.

The CDR3 loop reads CASSHGWGRGNTEAFF. The CDR3 nucleotides are TGTGCCAGCAGCCACGGTTGGGGAAGGGGGAACACTGAAGCTTTCTTT. The V call is TRBV13, the J call TRBJ1-1; tentatively, D is TRBD1 (5 bases). Germline values: CDR1 PRHDT, CDR2 FYEKMQ (reference sequence). This CDR3 region has 16 residues. Trimming pared 5 bases from V and 1 base from J, leaving 17 bases between.